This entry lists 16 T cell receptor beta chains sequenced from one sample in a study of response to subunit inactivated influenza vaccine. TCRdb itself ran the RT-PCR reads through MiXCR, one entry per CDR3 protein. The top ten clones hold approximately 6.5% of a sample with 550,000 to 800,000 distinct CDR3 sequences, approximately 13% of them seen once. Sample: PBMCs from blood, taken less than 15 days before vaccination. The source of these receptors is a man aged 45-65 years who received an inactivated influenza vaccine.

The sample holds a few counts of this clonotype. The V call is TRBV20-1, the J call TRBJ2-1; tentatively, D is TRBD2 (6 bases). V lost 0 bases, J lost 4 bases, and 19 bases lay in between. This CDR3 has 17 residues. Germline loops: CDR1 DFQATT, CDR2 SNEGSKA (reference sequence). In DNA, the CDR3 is TGCAGTGCTAGAGACAGGAGGGCGCCGGGTCAGTACAATGAGCAGTTCTTC. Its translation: CSARDRRAPGQYNEQFF.

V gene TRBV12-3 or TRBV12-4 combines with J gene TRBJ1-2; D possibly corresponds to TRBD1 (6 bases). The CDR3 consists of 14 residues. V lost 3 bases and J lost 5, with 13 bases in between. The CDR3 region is CASSLSLGAYGYTF. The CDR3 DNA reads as TGTGCCAGCAGTTTGAGTTTGGGGGCGTATGGCTACACCTTC.

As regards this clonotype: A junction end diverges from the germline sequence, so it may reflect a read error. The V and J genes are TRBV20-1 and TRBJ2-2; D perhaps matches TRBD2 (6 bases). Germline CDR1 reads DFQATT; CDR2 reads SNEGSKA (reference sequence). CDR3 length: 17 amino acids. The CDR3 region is CCARERWAGKNTGELFF. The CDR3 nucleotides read TGCTGTGCTAGAGAGCGGTGGGCGGGAAAGAACACCGGGGAGCTGTTTTTT.

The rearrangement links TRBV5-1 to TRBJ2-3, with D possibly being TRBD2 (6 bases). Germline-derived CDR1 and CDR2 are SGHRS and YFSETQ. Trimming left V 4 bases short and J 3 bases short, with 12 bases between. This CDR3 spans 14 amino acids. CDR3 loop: CASSPGEETDTQYF. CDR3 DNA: TGCGCCAGCAGCCCGGGAGAGGAGACAGATACGCAGTATTTT.

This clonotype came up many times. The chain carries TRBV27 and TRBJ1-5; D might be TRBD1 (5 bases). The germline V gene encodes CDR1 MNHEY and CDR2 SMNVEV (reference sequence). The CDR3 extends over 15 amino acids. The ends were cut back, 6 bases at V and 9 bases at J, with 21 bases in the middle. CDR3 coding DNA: TGTGCCAGCAGGCCCTACTACGGGGCGGGTGGGCCCCAGCATTTT. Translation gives CASRPYYGAGGPQHF.

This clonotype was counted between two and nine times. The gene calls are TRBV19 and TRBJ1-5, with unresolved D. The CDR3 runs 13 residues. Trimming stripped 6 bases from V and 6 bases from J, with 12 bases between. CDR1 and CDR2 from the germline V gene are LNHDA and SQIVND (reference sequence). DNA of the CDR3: TGTGCCAGTAGAGAGGGAGGGTCTCAGCCCCAGCATTTT. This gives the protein CASREGGSQPQHF. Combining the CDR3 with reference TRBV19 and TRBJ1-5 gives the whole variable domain DGGITQSPKYLFRKEGQNVTLSCEQNLNHDAMYWYRQDPGQGLRLIYYSQIVNDFQKGDIAEGYSVSREKKESFPLTVTSAQKNPTAFYLCASREGGSQPQHFGDGTRLSIL.

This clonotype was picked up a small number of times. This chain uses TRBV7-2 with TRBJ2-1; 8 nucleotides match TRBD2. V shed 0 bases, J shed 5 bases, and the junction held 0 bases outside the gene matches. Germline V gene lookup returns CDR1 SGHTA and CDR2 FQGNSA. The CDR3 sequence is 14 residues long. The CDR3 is CASSLASGNNEQFF. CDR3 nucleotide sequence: TGTGCCAGCAGCTTAGCTAGCGGGAACAATGAGCAGTTCTTC.

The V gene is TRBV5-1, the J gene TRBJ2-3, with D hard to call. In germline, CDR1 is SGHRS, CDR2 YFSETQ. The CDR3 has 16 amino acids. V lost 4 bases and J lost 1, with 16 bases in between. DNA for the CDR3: TGCGCCAGCAGCACCCTGACTGATTCGGGCACAGATACGCAGTATTTT. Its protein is CASSTLTDSGTDTQYF.

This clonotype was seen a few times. The CDR3 here is CASSEGIRDPGETQYF. CDR3 DNA sequence: TGTGCCAGCAGTGAAGGGATCCGGGACCCGGGGGAGACCCAGTACTTC. The gene calls are TRBV25-1 and TRBJ2-5, with D possibly called TRBD1 or TRBD2 (5 bases each). V lost 2 bases and J 5 bases, leaving 18 bases between the germline ends. Germline CDR1 is MGHDK and CDR2 is SYGVNS. The CDR3 runs 16 residues.

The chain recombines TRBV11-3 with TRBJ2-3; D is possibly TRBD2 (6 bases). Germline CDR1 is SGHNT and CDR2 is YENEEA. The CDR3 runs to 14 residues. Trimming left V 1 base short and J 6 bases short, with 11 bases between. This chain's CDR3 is CASSLGLVGDTQYF. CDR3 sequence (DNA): TGTGCCAGCAGCTTAGGACTAGTTGGCGATACGCAGTATTTT.

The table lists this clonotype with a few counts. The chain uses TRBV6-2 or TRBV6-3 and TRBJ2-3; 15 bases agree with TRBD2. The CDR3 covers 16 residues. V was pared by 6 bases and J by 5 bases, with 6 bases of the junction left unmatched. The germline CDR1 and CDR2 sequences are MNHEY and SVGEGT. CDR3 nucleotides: TGTGCCAGCAGCTACGGGACTAGCGGGGGGAAAGATACGCAGTATTTT. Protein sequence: CASSYGTSGGKDTQYF.

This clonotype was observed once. The CDR3 DNA is TGTGCCAGCAGTGGGGGAACAGAAGCCGGGGAGCTGTTTTTT. Translating gives CASSGGTEAGELFF. The chain recombines TRBV2 with TRBJ2-2; no firm D call. The V gene's germline CDR1 is SNHLY and CDR2 FYNNEI. The CDR3 is 14 residues long. Trimming removed 4 bases at V and 6 bases at J, with 12 bases between.

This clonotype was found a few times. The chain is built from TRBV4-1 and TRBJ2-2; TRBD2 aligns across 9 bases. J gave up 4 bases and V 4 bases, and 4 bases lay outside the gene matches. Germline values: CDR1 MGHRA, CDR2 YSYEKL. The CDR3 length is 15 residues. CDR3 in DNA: TGCGCCAGCAGCCGGCGGGGGGGACCCACCGGGGAGCTGTTTTTT. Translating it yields CASSRRGGPTGELFF.

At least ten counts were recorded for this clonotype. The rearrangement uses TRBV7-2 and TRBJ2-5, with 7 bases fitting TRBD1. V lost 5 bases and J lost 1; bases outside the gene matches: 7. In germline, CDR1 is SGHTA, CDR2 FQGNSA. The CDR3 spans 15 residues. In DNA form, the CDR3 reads TGTGCCAGCAGCAGTCAGACAGGGACCCAAGAGACCCAGTACTTC. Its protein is CASSSQTGTQETQYF. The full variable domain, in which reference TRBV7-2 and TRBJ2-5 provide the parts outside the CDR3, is GAGVSQSPSNKVTEKGKDVELRCDPISGHTALYWYRQSLGQGLEFLIYFQGNSAPDKSGLPSDRFSAERTGGSVSTLTIQRTQQEDSAVYLCASSSQTGTQETQYFGPGTRLLVL.

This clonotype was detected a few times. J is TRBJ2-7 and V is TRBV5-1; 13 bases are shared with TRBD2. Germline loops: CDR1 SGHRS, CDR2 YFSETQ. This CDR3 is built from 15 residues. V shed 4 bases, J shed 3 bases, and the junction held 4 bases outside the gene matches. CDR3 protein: CASSQGTSGVYEQYF. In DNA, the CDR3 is TGCGCCAGCAGCCAAGGGACTAGCGGGGTCTACGAGCAGTACTTC. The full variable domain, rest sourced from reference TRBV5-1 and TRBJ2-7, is KAGVTQTPRYLIKTRGQQVTLSCSPISGHRSVSWYQQTPGQGLQFLFEYFSETQRNKGNFPGRFSGRQFSNSRSEMNVSTLELGDSALYLCASSQGTSGVYEQYFGPGTRLTVT.

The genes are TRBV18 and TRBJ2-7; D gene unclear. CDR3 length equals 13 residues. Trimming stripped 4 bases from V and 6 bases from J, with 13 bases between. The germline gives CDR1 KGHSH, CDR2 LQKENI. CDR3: CASSLSAITEQYF. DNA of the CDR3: TGTGCCAGCTCACTTTCGGCTATAACCGAGCAGTACTTC.